This note documents a single T cell receptor (beta chain) sequence. This clone was observed a few times. The target of this receptor is not known. The input lacks base qualities; no much larger clone sits a single base away. There are 17 amino acids in the CDR3, from cysteine to phenylalanine inclusive. CDR3 DNA is the only sequence kept; it has 51 bases, read in frame from the first base. From a lookup of the germline V gene (reference sequence), CDR1 and CDR2 are LNHNV and YYDKDF. V has 1 base trimmed and J has 1 base trimmed; junction bases matching no gene number 7. The library came from the immunoSEQ multiplex PCR assay. TCRdb took over this immuneACCESS table, retaining in-frame rearrangements with V and J assigned. Such tables are incomplete; in checked studies, under half of the missing clones stem from an unresolved V gene, and the remainder is unexplained. Across this sample there are 150,000 to 200,000 clones, with around 88% seen only once. Roughly 1.7% of the sample is taken by the ten largest.

The data derive from a study of control samples from healthy donors and cancer patients (TCRdb year 2020). What was sequenced was blood. The sequence links TRBV15 to TRBJ1-3, with 7 junctional bases fitting TRBD1. The receptor comes from a man aged 18 to 29 in good health. The DNA sequence is as follows: TGTGCCACCAGCAGAGCCGACAGGGTCGAGTCTGGAAACACCATATATTTT. This yields the protein CATSRADRVESGNTIYF. With the rest looked up from the reference TRBV15 and TRBJ1-3 genes rather than sequenced, the full variable domain is DAMVIQNPRYQVTQFGKPVTLSCSQTLNHNVMYWYQQKSSQAPKLLFHYYDKDFNNEADTPDNFQSRRPNTSFCFLDIRSPGLGDTAMYLCATSRADRVESGNTIYFGEGSWLTVV.